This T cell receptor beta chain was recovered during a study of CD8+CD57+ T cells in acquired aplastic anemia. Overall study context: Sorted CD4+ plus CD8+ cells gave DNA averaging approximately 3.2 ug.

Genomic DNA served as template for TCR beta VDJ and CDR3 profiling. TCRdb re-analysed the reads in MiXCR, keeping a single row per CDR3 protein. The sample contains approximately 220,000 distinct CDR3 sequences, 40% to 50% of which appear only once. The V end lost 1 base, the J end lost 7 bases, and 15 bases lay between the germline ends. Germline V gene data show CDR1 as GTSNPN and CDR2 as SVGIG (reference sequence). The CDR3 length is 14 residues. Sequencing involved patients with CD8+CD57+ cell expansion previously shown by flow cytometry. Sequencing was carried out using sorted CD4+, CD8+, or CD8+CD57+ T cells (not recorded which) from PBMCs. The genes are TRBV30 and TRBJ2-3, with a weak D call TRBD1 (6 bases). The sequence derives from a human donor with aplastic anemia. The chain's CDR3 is CAWSGGPPTNTQYF. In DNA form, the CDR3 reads TGTGCCTGGAGTGGGGGGCCACCTACGAATACGCAGTATTTT.